The 19 T cell receptor beta chains in this list originate from one sample, sequenced in a study of T cell responses to AZD1222 COVID-19 vaccine. Here immunoSEQ multiplex PCR was the method, and the copy in TCRdb shows in-frame clones only, minus some. Of 75,000 to 100,000 clones in the sample, 75% to 90% were seen once. The sample here was peripheral blood, taken on day 0 of AZD1222 vaccination. These receptors originate from an adult in good health.

This clone was counted only a few times. This rearrangement joins TRBV27 to TRBJ2-7; D is unresolved. Germline loops: CDR1 MNHEY, CDR2 SMNVEV (reference sequence). This CDR3 comprises 12 residues. Trimming left V 6 bases short and J 12 bases short, with 18 bases between. The CDR3 DNA is TGTGCCAGCAGCCCGCGGTTGGGTTATCCGTACTTC. This translates into CASSPRLGYPYF.

This chain uses TRBV20-1 with TRBJ2-3, with a weak D call TRBD2 (5 bases). Germline CDR1 is DFQATT and CDR2 is SNEGSKA (reference sequence). CDR3 length: 14 amino acids. V lost 3 bases and J lost 5, with 15 bases in between. The DNA for the CDR3 is TGCAGTGCTAGTGAATTCACTGGAGGAGATACGCAGTATTTT. Its translation is CSASEFTGGDTQYF.

The J gene is TRBJ1-5, the V gene TRBV3-1 (or the pseudogene TRBV3-2); TRBD1 aligns across 9 bases. This CDR3 has 17 residues. Germline V gene sequence: CDR1 LGHDT, CDR2 YNNKEL (reference sequence). V trimming: 2 bases; J trimming: 2 bases; junction bases outside the gene matches: 7. CDR3 sequence reads: CASSQTTGGAGNQPQHF. CDR3 DNA sequence: TGTGCCAGCAGCCAAACCACAGGGGGCGCGGGCAATCAGCCCCAGCATTTT.

V usage is TRBV6-6 and J usage is TRBJ1-2, with D maybe TRBD1 (6 bases). The CDR3 runs 11 residues. Germline V CDR1 and CDR2: MNHNY, SVGAGI (reference sequence). The V and J ends lost 8 bases and 7 bases respectively, with 11 bases between them. The CDR3 region has the DNA TGTGCCAGCGCGGGGGGCTCTGGCTACACCTTC. Residues: CASAGGSGYTF.

The V gene is TRBV3-1 (or the pseudogene TRBV3-2), the J gene TRBJ1-4; TRBD1 might be the D (6 bases). The ends were cut back, 1 base at V and 5 bases at J, with 14 bases in the middle. The V gene's germline CDR1 is LGHDT and CDR2 YNNKEL (reference sequence). The CDR3 spans 16 residues. CDR3 in amino acids: CASSQAGVGYNEKLFF. As DNA, the CDR3 is TGTGCCAGCAGCCAAGCAGGGGTCGGTTACAATGAAAAACTGTTTTTT.

The CDR3 DNA reads as TGTGCCAGTAGGCTAGCGGGAAGCTCCTACGAGCAGTACTTC. Residues: CASRLAGSSYEQYF. The rearrangement joins TRBV19 to TRBJ2-7; the match to TRBD2 covers 9 bases. Germline V gene lookup returns CDR1 LNHDA and CDR2 SQIVND (reference sequence). V trimming: 6 bases; J trimming: 0 bases; junction bases outside the gene matches: 3. The CDR3 runs to 14 residues.

The chain employs TRBV7-9 and TRBJ1-5; D not certain. Germline V gene lookup returns CDR1 SEHNR and CDR2 FQNEAQ (reference sequence). The germline V and J ends were trimmed by 3 bases and 0 bases, with 3 bases remaining between them. This CDR3 has 13 residues. The CDR3 region is CASSFGSNQPQHF. CDR3 DNA sequence: TGTGCCAGCAGCTTTGGTAGCAATCAGCCCCAGCATTTT.

The chain uses TRBV4-2 and TRBJ1-6; D is possibly TRBD1 (5 bases). CDR3 length equals 14 residues. V was cut by 2 bases and J by 7 bases, with 9 bases left in between. In germline, CDR1 is LGHNA, CDR2 YNFKEQ. As DNA, the CDR3 is TGTGCCAGCAGCCAACAGGGCCAGAATTCACCCCTCCACTTT. Residues: CASSQQGQNSPLHF.

The chain recombines TRBV6-5 with TRBJ1-2; 9 nucleotides align to TRBD1. V was clipped by 0 bases and J by 3 bases; unmatched bases: 5. The CDR3 runs 16 residues. CDR1 and CDR2 (germline): MNHEY, SVGAGI. The CDR3 reads CASSYSWTGEDYGYTF. Written as DNA, the CDR3 is TGTGCCAGCAGTTACTCCTGGACAGGGGAAGACTATGGCTACACCTTC.

The chain joins TRBV27 to TRBJ1-6; 7 nucleotides agree with TRBD1. The germline V gene has CDR1 MNHEY and CDR2 SMNVEV (reference sequence). Unmatched junction bases numbered 12, after V lost 7 bases and J lost 3 bases. The CDR3 has 17 amino acids. In nucleotides, the CDR3 is TGTGCCAGCACACCTCGAACCGGGACAGACTATAATTCACCCCTCCACTTT. Translation: CASTPRTGTDYNSPLHF.

The chain recombines TRBV10-3 with TRBJ2-7; D remains ambiguous. The V and J ends lost 2 bases and 0 bases respectively, with 11 bases between them. The CDR3 runs 15 residues. Per the germline V gene, CDR1 is ENHRY and CDR2 is SYGVKD. CDR3 region: CAISEGSASSYEQYF. In DNA form, the CDR3 reads TGTGCCATCAGTGAGGGAAGCGCAAGCTCCTACGAGCAGTACTTC.

The chain uses TRBV14 and TRBJ2-7; D is undetermined. The V gene's germline CDR1 is SGHDN and CDR2 FVKESK. Trimming removed 4 bases from V and 3 bases from J, with 10 bases in between. The CDR3 is 13 residues long. Here the CDR3 DNA reads TGTGCCAGCAGCCCTTATTTGGGCTACGAGCAGTACTTC. It yields the protein CASSPYLGYEQYF.

V and J are TRBV5-6 and TRBJ2-7; possible D gene TRBD1, 5 bases. The CDR3 sequence is 14 residues long. Germline lookup yields CDR1 SGHDT and CDR2 YYEEEE. V was trimmed by 3 bases and J by 1 base, leaving 11 bases between them. CDR3 DNA sequence: TGTGCCAGCAGCTCCCCGACAGATTCCTACGAGCAGTACTTC. Amino acids: CASSSPTDSYEQYF.

The gene calls are TRBV19 and TRBJ1-5; D is unclear. This CDR3 comprises 16 residues. Trimming shortened V by 3 bases and J by 5 bases, and 17 bases separated the two germline ends. Germline-derived CDR1 and CDR2 are LNHDA and SQIVND (reference sequence). The CDR3 DNA is TGTGCCAGTAGTATCAACGGATTGCAAGCACATCAGCCCCAGCATTTT. It encodes CASSINGLQAHQPQHF.

The CDR3 is CASSTVNYGYTF. CDR3 in DNA: TGTGCCAGTAGTACGGTGAACTATGGCTACACCTTC. The rearrangement links TRBV19 to TRBJ1-2; D is uncertain. CDR3 size: 12 residues. Trimming took 4 bases from V and 2 from J, leaving 5 bases between them. In germline, CDR1 is LNHDA, CDR2 SQIVND (reference sequence). Full variable domain (missing parts from reference TRBV19 and TRBJ1-2): DGGITQSPKYLFRKEGQNVTLSCEQNLNHDAMYWYRQDPGQGLRLIYYSQIVNDFQKGDIAEGYSVSREKKESFPLTVTSAQKNPTAFYLCASSTVNYGYTFGSGTRLTVV.

This CDR3 reads CASSLDRNTEAFF. Here the CDR3 DNA reads TGTGCCAGCAGCCTGGACAGGAACACTGAAGCTTTCTTT. The rearrangement joins TRBV7-9 to TRBJ1-1; possible D gene TRBD1, 6 bases. This CDR3 region has 13 residues. The germline V and J ends were trimmed by 5 bases and 1 base, with 8 bases remaining between them. Germline CDR1 reads SEHNR; CDR2 reads FQNEAQ (reference sequence).

The chain employs TRBV7-8 and TRBJ2-7, with TRBD2 matching 7 bases. The CDR3 has 15 residues. The V and J ends lost 1 base and 3 bases, in that order; junction bases with no gene match: 6. CDR1 and CDR2 from the germline V gene are SGHVS and FQNEAQ. The CDR3 nucleotides read TGTGCCAGCAGCTTAGGGAGACTAGCCGTCTACGAGCAGTACTTC. As protein: CASSLGRLAVYEQYF.

The V and J genes are TRBV13 and TRBJ1-4; D is unclear. Germline CDR1 reads PRHDT; CDR2 reads FYEKMQ (reference sequence). CDR3 length: 13 residues. Between the trimmed V and J ends, which lost 5 bases and 3 bases, there was a span of 7 bases. CDR3 bases: TGTGCCAGCAGCCTAAGAGCTAATGAAAAACTGTTTTTT. As protein: CASSLRANEKLFF.

This sequence joins TRBV7-2 and TRBJ1-5, with D perhaps TRBD1 (6 bases). There are 15 residues in the CDR3. In germline, CDR1 is SGHTA, CDR2 FQGNSA. The ends were cut back, 3 bases at V and 0 bases at J, with 9 bases in the middle. In nucleotides, the CDR3 is TGTGCCAGCAGCTTCTCAGGGGATAGCAATCAGCCCCAGCATTTT. Translating gives CASSFSGDSNQPQHF. Filled out from reference TRBV7-2 and TRBJ1-5, the complete variable domain reads GAGVSQSPSNKVTEKGKDVELRCDPISGHTALYWYRQSLGQGLEFLIYFQGNSAPDKSGLPSDRFSAERTGGSVSTLTIQRTQQEDSAVYLCASSFSGDSNQPQHFGDGTRLSIL.